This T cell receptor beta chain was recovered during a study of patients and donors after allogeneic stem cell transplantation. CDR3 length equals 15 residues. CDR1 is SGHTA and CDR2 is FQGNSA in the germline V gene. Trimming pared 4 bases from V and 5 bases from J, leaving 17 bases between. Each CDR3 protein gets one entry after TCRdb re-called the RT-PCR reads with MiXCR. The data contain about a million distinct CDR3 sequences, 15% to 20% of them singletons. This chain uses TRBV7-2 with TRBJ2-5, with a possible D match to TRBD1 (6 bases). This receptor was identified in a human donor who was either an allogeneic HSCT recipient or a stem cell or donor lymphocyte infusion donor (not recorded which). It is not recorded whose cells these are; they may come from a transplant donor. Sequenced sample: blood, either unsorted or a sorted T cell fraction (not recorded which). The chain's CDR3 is CASSSKQGLGETQYF. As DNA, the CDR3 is TGTGCCAGCAGCTCCAAACAGGGCTTAGGGGAGACCCAGTACTTC.